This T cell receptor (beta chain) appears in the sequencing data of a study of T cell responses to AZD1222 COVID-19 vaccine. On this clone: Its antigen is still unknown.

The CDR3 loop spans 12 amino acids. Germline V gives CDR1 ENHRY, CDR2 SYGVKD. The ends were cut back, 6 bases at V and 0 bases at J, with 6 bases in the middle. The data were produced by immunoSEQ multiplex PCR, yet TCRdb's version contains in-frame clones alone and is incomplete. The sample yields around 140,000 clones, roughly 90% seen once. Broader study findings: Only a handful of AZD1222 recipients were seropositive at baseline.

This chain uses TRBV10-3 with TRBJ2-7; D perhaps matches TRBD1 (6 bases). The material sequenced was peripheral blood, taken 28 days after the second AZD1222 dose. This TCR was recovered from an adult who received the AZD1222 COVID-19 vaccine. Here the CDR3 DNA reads TGTGCCATCAGGGACAGCTCCTACGAGCAGTACTTC. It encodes CAIRDSSYEQYF.